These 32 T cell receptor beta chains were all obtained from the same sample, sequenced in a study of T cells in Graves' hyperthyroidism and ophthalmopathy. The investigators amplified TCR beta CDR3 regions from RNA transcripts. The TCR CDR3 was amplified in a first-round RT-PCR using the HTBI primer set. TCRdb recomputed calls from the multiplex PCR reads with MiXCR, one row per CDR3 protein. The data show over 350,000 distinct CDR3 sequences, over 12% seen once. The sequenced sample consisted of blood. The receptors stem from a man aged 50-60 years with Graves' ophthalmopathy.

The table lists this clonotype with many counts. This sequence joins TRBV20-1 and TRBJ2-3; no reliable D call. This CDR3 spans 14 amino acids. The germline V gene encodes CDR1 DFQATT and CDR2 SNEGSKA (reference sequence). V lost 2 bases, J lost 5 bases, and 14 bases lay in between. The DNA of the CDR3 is TGCAGTGCTAGACTCAGCAGTAGAGGAGATACGCAGTATTTT. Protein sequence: CSARLSSRGDTQYF.

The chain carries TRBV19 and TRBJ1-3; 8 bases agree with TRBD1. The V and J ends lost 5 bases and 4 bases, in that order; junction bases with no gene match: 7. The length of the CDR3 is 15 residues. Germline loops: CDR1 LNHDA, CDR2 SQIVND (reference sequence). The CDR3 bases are TGTGCCAGTAGTGCAGTCCGGACAGGGGGAAACACCATATATTTT. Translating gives CASSAVRTGGNTIYF.

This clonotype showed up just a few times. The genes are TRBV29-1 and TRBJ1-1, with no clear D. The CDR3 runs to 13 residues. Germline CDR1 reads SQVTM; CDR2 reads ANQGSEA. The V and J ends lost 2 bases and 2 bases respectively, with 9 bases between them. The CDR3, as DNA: TGCAGCGTTGAAATTACAGTCAACACTGAAGCTTTCTTT. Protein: CSVEITVNTEAFF.

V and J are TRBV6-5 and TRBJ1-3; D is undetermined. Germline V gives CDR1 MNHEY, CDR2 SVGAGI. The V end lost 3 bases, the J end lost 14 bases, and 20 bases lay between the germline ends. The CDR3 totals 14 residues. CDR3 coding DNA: TGTGCCAGCAGTTATATTTCTTTATCCCGAAAAGTATATTTT. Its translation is CASSYISLSRKVYF.

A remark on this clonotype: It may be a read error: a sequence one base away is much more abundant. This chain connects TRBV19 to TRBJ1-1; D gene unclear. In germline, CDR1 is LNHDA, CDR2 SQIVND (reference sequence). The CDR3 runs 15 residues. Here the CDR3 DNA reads TGTGCCAGTAGTATAGAAGGCAGCATGAACACTGAAGCTCTCTTT. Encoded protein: CASSIEGSMNTEALF. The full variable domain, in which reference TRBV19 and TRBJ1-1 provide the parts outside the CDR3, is DGGITQSPKYLFRKEGQNVTLSCEQNLNHDAMYWYRQDPGQGLRLIYYSQIVNDFQKGDIAEGYSVSREKKESFPLTVTSAQKNPTAFYLCASSIEGSMNTEALFGQGTRLTVV.

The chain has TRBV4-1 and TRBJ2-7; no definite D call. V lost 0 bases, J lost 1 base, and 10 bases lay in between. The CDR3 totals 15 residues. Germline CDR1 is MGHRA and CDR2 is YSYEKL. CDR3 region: CASSQDWAESYEQYF. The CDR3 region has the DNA TGCGCCAGCAGCCAAGATTGGGCAGAATCCTACGAGCAGTACTTC.

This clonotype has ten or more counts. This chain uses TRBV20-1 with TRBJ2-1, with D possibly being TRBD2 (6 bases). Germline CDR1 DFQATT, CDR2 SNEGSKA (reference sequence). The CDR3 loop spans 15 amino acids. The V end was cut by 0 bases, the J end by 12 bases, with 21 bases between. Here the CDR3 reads CSARDGAGTVPPQFF. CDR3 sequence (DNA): TGCAGTGCTAGAGATGGGGCGGGAACAGTTCCCCCGCAGTTCTTC.

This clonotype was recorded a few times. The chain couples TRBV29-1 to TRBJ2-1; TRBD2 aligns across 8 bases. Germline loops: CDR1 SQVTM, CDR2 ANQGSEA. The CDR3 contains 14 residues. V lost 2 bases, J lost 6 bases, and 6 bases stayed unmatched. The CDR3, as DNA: TGCAGCGTTGAATCCGCGGGAGGACTCAATGAGCAGTTCTTC. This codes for CSVESAGGLNEQFF.

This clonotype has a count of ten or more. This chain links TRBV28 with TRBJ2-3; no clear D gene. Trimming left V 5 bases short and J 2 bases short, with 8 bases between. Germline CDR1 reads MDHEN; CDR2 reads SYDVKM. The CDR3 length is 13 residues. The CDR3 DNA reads TGTGCCAGCAGTCTCCGGCCCACAGATACGCAGTATTTT. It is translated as CASSLRPTDTQYF.

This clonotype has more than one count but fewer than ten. The CDR3 bases are TGTGCCTGGAGAATCAGGGATAGCTCCTACGAGCAGTACTTC. This encodes CAWRIRDSSYEQYF. The rearrangement links TRBV30 to TRBJ2-7, with D perhaps matching TRBD1 (5 bases). The CDR3 extends over 14 amino acids. The germline V gene has CDR1 GTSNPN and CDR2 SVGIG (reference sequence). Trimming cost V 3 bases and J 0 bases, with 12 bases left between them.

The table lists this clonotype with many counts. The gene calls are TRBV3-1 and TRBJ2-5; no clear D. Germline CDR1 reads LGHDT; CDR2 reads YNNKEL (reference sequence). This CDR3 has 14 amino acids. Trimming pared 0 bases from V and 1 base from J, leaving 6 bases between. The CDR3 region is CASSQDMVQETQYF. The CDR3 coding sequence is TGTGCCAGCAGCCAAGATATGGTCCAAGAGACCCAGTACTTC.

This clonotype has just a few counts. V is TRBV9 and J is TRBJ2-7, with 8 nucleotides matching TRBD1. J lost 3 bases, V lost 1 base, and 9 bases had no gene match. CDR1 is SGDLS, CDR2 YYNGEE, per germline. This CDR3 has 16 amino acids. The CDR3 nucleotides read TGTGCCAGCAGCGTACTTGAGGACAGGGAAAGCTACGAGCAGTACTTC. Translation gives CASSVLEDRESYEQYF. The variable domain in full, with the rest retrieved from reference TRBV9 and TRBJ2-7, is DSGVTQTPKHLITATGQRVTLRCSPRSGDLSVYWYQQSLDQGLQFLIQYYNGEERAKGNILERFSAQQFPDLHSELNLSSLELGDSALYFCASSVLEDRESYEQYFGPGTRLTVT.

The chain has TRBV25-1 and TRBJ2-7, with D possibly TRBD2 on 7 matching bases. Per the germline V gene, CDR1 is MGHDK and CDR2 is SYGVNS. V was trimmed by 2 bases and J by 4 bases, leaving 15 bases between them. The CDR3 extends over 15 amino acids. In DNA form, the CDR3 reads TGTGCCAGCAGTGAAGCGCGAGGGGGGGGGTACGAGCAGTACTTC. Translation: CASSEARGGGYEQYF.

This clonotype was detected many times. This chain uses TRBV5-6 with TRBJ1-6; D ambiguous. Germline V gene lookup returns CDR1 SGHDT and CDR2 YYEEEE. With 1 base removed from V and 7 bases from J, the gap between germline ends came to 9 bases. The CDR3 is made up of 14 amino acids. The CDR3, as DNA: TGTGCCAGCAGCTTGCCTTCAATCAATTCACCCCTCCACTTT. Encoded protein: CASSLPSINSPLHF.

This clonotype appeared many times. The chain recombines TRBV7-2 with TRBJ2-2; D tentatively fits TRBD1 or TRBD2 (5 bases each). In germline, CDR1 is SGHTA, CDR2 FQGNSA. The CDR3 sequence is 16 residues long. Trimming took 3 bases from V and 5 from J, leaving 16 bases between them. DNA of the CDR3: TGTGCCAGCAGCTTCCAAGGGGCCGGGGATACCGGGGAGCTGTTTTTT. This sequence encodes CASSFQGAGDTGELFF. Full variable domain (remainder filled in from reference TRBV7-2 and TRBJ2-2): GAGVSQSPSNKVTEKGKDVELRCDPISGHTALYWYRQSLGQGLEFLIYFQGNSAPDKSGLPSDRFSAERTGGSVSTLTIQRTQQEDSAVYLCASSFQGAGDTGELFFGEGSRLTVL.

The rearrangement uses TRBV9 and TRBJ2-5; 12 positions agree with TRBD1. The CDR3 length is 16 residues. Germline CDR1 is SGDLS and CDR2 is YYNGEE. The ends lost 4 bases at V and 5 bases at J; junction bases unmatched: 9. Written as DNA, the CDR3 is TGTGCCAGCAGCCCCAGGGGGACAGGGGGCGAGGAGACCCAGTACTTC. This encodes CASSPRGTGGEETQYF.

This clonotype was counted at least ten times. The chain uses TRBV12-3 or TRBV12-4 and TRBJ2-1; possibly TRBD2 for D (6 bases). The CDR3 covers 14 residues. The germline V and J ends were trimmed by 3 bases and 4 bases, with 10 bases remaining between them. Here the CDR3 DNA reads TGTGCCAGCAGTTTTCCGGGAGCGTACAATGAGCAGTTCTTC. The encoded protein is CASSFPGAYNEQFF.

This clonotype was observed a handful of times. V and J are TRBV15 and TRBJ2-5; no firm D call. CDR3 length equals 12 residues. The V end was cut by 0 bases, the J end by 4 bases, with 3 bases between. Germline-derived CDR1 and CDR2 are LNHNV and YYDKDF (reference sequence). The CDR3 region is CATSRDTETQYF. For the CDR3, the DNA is TGTGCCACCAGCAGAGATACAGAGACCCAGTACTTC.

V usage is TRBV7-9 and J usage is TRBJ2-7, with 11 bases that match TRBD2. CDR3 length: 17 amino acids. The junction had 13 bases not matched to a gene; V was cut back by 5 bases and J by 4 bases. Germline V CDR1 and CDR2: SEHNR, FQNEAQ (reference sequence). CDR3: CASSPGTSGSRNYEQYF. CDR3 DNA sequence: TGTGCCAGCAGCCCCGGGACTAGCGGATCCCGAAATTACGAGCAGTACTTC.

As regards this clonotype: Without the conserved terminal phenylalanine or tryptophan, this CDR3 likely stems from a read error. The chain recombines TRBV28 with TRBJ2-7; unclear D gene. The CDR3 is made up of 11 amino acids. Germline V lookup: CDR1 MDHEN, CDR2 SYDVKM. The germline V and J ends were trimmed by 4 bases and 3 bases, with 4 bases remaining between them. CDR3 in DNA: TGTGCCAGCAGTTCCTTCTACGAGCAGTACATC. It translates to CASSSFYEQYI.

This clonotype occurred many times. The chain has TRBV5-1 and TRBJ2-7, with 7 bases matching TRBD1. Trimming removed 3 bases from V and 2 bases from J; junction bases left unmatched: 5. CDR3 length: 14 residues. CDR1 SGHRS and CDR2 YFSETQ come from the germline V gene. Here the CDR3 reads CASSYDRETYEQYF. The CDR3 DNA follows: TGCGCCAGCAGCTATGACAGGGAGACCTACGAGCAGTACTTC.

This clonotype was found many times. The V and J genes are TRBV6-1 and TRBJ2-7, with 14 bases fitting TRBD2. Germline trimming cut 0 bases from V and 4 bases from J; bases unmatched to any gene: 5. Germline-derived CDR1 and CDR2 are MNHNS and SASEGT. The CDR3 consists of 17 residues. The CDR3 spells CASSEAPWTSGRYEQYF. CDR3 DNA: TGTGCCAGCAGTGAAGCGCCTTGGACTAGCGGGAGGTACGAGCAGTACTTC.

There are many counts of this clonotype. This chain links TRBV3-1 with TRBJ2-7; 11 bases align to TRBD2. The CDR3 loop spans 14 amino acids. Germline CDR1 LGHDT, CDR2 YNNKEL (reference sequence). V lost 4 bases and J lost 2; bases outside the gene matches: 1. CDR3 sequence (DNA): TGTGCCAGCAGCCCTAGCGGGAGGACCTACGAGCAGTACTTC. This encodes CASSPSGRTYEQYF.

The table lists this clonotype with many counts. The CDR3 here is CASRNGREGGDTQYF. In DNA, the CDR3 is TGTGCCAGTAGGAACGGGCGGGAGGGCGGAGATACGCAGTATTTT. The chain has TRBV19 and TRBJ2-3, with 9 positions matching TRBD2. Trimming cost V 6 bases and J 5 bases; bases outside gene matches: 9. The germline V gene has CDR1 LNHDA and CDR2 SQIVND (reference sequence). CDR3 length: 15 residues.

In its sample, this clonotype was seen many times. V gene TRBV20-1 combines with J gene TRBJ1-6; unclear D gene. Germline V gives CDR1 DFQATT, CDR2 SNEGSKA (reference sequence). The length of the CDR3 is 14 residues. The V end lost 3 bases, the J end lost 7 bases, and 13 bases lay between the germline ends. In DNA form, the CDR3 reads TGCAGTGCTAGGTCCGGGGTTGGGAATTCACCCCTCCACTTT. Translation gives CSARSGVGNSPLHF.

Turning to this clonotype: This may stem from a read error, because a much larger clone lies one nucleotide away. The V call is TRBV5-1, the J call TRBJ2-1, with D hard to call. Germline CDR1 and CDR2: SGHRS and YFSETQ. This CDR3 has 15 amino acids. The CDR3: CVSSDPSRSYNEQFF. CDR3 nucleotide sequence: TGCGTCAGCAGCGATCCCTCGAGATCCTACAATGAGCAGTTCTTC. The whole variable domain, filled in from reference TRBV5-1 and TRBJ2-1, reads KAGVTQTPRYLIKTRGQQVTLSCSPISGHRSVSWYQQTPGQGLQFLFEYFSETQRNKGNFPGRFSGRQFSNSRSEMNVSTLELGDSALYLCVSSDPSRSYNEQFFGPGTRLTVL.

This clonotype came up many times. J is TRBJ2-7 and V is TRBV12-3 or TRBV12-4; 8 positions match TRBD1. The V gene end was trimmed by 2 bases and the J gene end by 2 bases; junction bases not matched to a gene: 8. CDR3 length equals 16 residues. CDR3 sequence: CASSLPPGQATYEQYF. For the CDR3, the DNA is TGTGCCAGCAGTTTACCTCCGGGACAGGCCACCTACGAGCAGTACTTC.

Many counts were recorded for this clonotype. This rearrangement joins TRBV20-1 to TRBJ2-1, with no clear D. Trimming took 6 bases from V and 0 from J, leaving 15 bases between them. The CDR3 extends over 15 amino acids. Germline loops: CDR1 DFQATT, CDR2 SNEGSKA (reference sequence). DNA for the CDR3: TGCAGTGCCATAGCAGACTGGAGCTCCTACAATGAGCAGTTCTTC. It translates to CSAIADWSSYNEQFF.

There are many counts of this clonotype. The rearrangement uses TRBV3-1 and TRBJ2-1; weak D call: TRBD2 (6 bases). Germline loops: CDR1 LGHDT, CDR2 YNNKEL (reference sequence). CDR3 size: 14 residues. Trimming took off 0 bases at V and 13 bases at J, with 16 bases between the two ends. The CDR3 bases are TGTGCCAGCAGCCAAGATGGAGGAGGGACTCCTCAGTTCTTC. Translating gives CASSQDGGGTPQFF.

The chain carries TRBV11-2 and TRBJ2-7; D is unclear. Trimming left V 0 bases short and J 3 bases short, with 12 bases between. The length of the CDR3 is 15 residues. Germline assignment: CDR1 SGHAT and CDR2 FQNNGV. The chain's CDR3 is CASSLEIGTRYEQYF. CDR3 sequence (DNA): TGTGCCAGCAGCTTAGAAATCGGCACCCGCTACGAGCAGTACTTC.

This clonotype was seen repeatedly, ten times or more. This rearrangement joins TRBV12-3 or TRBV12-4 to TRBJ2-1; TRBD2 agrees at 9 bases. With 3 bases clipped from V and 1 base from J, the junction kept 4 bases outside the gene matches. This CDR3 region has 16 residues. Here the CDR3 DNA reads TGTGCCAGCAGTTTTTGGCGGGAGGGTTCCTACAATGAGCAGTTCTTC. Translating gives CASSFWREGSYNEQFF.

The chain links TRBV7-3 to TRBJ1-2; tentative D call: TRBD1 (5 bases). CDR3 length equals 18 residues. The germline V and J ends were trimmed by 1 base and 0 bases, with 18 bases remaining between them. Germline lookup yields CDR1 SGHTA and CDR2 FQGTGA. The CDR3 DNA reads TGTGCCAGCAGCTTAAAGTATGGGGCGGTCCGGGCTAACTATGGCTACACCTTC. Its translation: CASSLKYGAVRANYGYTF.